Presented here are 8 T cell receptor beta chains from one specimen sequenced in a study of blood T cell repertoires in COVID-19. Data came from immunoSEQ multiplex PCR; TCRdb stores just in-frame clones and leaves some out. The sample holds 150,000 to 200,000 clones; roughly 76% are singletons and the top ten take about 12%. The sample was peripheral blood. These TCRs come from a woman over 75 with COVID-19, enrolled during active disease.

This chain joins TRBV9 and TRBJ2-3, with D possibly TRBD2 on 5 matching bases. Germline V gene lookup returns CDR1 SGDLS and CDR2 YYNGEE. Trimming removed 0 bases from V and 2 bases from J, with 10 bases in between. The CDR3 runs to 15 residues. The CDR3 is CASSVAPGSTDTQYF. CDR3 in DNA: TGTGCCAGCAGCGTAGCCCCGGGGTCCACAGATACGCAGTATTTT.

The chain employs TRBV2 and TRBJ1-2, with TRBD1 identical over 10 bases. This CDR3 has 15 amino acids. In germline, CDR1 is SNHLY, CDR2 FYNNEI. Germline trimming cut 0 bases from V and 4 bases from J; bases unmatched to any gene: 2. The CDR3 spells CASSEAGDRGYGYTF. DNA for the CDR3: TGTGCCAGCAGTGAAGCGGGGGACAGGGGCTATGGCTACACCTTC.

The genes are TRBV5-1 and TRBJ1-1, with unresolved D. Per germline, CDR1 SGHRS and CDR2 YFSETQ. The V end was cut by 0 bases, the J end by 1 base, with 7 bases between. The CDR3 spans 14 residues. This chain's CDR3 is CASSLDGWNTEAFF. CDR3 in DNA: TGCGCCAGCAGCTTGGACGGTTGGAACACTGAAGCTTTCTTT.

The CDR3 sequence: CASSQAGVSVYGYTF. DNA for the CDR3: TGTGCCAGCAGCCAAGCGGGAGTTAGCGTCTATGGCTACACCTTC. The chain joins TRBV3-1 (or the pseudogene TRBV3-2) to TRBJ1-2; D ambiguous. The germline V and J ends were trimmed by 1 base and 4 bases, with 13 bases remaining between them. The germline V gene encodes CDR1 LGHDT and CDR2 YNNKEL (reference sequence). The CDR3 spans 15 residues.

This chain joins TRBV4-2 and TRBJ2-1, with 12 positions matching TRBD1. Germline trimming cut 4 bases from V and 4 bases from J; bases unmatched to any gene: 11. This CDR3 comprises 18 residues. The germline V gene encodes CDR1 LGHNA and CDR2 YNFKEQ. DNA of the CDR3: TGTGCCAGCAGCCGGTCCGGGACAGGGGGCGAGAGGTACAATGAGCAGTTCTTC. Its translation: CASSRSGTGGERYNEQFF.

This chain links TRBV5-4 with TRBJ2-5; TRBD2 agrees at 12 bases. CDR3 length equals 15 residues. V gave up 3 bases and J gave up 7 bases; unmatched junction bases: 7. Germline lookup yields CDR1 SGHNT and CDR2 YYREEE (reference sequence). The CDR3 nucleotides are TGTGCCAGCAGCTCGGAGGCTAGCGGGAGGGGGACCCAGTACTTC. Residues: CASSSEASGRGTQYF.

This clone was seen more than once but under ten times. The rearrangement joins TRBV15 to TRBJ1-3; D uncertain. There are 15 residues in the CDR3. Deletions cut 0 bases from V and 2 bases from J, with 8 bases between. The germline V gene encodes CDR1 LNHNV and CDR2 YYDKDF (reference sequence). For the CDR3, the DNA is TGTGCCACCAGCAGAGATCTTGACACTGGAAACACCATATATTTT. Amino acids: CATSRDLDTGNTIYF.

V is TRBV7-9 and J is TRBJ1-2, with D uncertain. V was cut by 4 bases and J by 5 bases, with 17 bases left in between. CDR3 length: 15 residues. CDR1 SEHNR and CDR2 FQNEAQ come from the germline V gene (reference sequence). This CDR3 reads CASSSPKLAGYGYTF. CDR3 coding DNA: TGTGCCAGCAGCTCACCCAAACTAGCGGGGTATGGCTACACCTTC.